This T cell receptor (beta chain) was sequenced for a study of identical twins. Overall study findings and caveats: In zero-insertion analyses, partial confounding could arise from invariant MAIT and iNKT cells. Fewer insertions marked abundant cord blood beta clonotypes; young adult naive trended weakly, memory not at all.

TCRdb analysed the 5' RACE reads with MiXCR anew, one entry per CDR3 protein. The table shows more than 350,000 distinct CDR3 sequences, with approximately 8.7% occurring only once. The sample holds a few counts of this clonotype. What it recognizes is unknown. The CDR3 contains 16 residues. Germline CDR1 MNHEY, CDR2 SVGAGI. Trimming took 2 bases from V and 5 from J; bases not matched to a gene: 8. Specimen: naive T cells sorted from blood. The V call is TRBV6-5, the J call TRBJ2-1, with TRBD2 identical over 8 bases. The origin of this receptor is a woman aged 45-59 years in good health. The CDR3 region is CASSYVAGPRDNEQFF. CDR3 nucleotide sequence: TGTGCCAGCAGTTACGTAGCGGGGCCCCGGGACAATGAGCAGTTCTTC.